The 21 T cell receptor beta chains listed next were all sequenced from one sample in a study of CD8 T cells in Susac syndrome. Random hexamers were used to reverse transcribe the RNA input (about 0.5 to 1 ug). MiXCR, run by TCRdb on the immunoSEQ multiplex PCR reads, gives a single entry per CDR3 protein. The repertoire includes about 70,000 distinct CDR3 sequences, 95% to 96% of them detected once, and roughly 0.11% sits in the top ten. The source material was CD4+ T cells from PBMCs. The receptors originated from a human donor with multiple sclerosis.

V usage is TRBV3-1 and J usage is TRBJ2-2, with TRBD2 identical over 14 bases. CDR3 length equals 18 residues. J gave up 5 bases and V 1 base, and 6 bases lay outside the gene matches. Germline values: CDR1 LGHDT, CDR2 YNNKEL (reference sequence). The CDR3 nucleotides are TGTGCCAGCAGCCAAGTAGGGACTAGCGGGGGCCGTACCGGGGAGCTGTTTTTT. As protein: CASSQVGTSGGRTGELFF.

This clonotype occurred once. The CDR3 protein is CASSLVTGDEQYF. In DNA form, the CDR3 reads TGTGCCAGCAGCTTAGTGACAGGGGACGAGCAGTACTTC. The chain joins TRBV7-2 to TRBJ2-7, with 8 bases lining up with TRBD1. This CDR3 has 13 residues. The V gene's germline CDR1 is SGHTA and CDR2 FQGNSA. V lost 1 base, J lost 5 bases, and 1 base stayed unmatched.

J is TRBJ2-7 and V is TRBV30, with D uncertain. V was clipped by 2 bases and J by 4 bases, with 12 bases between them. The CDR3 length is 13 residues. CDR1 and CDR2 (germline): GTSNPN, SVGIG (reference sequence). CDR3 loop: CAWSFPPRYEQYF. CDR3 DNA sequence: TGTGCCTGGAGTTTCCCCCCAAGATACGAGCAGTACTTC.

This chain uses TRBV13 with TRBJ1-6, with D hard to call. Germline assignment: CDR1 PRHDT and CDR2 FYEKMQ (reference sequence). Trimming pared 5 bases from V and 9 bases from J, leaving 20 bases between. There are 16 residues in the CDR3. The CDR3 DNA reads TGTGCCAGCAGCCATCTCGGGGATCGTCGGACTTCACCCCTCCACTTT. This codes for CASSHLGDRRTSPLHF.

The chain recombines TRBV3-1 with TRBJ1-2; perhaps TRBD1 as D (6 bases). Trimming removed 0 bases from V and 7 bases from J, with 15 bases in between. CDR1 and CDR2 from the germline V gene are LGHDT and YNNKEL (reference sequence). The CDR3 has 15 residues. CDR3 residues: CASSQDGGGGRGYTF. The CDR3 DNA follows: TGTGCCAGCAGCCAAGATGGGGGCGGCGGGCGTGGCTACACCTTC.

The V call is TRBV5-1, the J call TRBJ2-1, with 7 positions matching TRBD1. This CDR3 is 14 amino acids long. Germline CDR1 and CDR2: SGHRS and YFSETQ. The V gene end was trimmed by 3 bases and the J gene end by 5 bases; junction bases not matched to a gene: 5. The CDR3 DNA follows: TGCGCCAGCAGCTACCTACAGGGGAACAATGAGCAGTTCTTC. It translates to CASSYLQGNNEQFF.

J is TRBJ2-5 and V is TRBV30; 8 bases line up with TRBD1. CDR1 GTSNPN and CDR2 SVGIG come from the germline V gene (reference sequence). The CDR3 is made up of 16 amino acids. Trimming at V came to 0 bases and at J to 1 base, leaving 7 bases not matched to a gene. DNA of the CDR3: TGTGCCTGGAGTGTACCCTGGACAGGGATCCAAGAGACCCAGTACTTC. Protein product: CAWSVPWTGIQETQYF. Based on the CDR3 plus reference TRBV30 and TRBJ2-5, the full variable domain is SQTIHQWPATLVQPVGSPLSLECTVEGTSNPNLYWYRQAAGRGLQLLFYSVGIGQISSEVPQNLSASRPQDRQFILSSKKLLLSDSGFYLCAWSVPWTGIQETQYFGPGTRLLVL.

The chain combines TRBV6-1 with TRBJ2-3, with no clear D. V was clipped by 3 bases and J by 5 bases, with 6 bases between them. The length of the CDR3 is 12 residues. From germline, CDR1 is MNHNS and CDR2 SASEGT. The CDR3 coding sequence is TGTGCCAGCAGTGACCTAAAAGATACGCAGTATTTT. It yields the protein CASSDLKDTQYF.

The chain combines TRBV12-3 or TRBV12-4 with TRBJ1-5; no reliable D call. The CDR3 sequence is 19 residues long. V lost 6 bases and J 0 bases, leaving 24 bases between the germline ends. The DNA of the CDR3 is TGTGCCAGCAGCCACGCAGCGGCCTTACTCTCTTATAGCAATCAGCCCCAGCATTTT. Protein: CASSHAAALLSYSNQPQHF.

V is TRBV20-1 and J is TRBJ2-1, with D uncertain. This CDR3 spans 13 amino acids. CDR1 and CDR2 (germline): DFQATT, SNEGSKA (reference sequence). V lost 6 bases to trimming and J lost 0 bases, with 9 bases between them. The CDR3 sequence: CSAAPSSYNEQFF. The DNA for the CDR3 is TGCAGTGCCGCGCCCAGCTCCTACAATGAGCAGTTCTTC.

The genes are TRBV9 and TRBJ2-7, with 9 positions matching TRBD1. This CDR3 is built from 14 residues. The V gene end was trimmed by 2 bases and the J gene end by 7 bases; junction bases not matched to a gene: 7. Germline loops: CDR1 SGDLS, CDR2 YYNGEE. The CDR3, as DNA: TGTGCCAGCAGCGTCCTGGGACAGGGCAGGGAGCAGTACTTC. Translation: CASSVLGQGREQYF. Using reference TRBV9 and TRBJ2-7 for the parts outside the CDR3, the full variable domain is DSGVTQTPKHLITATGQRVTLRCSPRSGDLSVYWYQQSLDQGLQFLIQYYNGEERAKGNILERFSAQQFPDLHSELNLSSLELGDSALYFCASSVLGQGREQYFGPGTRLTVT.

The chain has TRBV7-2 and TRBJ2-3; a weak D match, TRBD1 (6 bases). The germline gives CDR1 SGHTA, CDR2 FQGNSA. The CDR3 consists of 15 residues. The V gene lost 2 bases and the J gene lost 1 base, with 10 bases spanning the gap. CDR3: CASSLNRVRTDTQYF. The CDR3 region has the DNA TGTGCCAGCAGCTTAAACAGGGTCCGCACAGATACGCAGTATTTT. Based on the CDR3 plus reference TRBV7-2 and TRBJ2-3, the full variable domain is GAGVSQSPSNKVTEKGKDVELRCDPISGHTALYWYRQSLGQGLEFLIYFQGNSAPDKSGLPSDRFSAERTGGSVSTLTIQRTQQEDSAVYLCASSLNRVRTDTQYFGPGTRLTVL.

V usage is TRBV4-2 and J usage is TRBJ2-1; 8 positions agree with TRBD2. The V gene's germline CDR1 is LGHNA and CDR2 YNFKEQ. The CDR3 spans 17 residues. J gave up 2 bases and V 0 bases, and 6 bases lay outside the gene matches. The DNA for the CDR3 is TGTGCCAGCAGCCAAGAAGTTAGCGGGGCCCCCTACAATGAGCAGTTCTTC. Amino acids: CASSQEVSGAPYNEQFF.

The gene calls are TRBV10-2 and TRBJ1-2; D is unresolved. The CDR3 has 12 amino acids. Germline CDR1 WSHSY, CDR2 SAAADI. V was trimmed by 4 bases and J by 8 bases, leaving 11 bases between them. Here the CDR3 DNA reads TGCGCCAGCAGTGGAGGGCAAGGCGGCTACACCTTC. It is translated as CASSGGQGGYTF.

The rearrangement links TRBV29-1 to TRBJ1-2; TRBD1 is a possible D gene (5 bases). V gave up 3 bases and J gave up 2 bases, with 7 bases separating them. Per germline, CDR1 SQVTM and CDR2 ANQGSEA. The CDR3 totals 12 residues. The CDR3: CSVEGRNYGYTF. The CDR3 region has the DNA TGCAGCGTTGAGGGACGGAACTATGGCTACACCTTC.

Here the CDR3 reads CASSQGRHTGELFF. CDR3 DNA: TGTGCCAGCAGCCAAGGACGACACACCGGGGAGCTGTTTTTT. The rearrangement joins TRBV3-1 to TRBJ2-2, with D unclear. The CDR3 contains 14 residues. V lost 1 base, J lost 3 bases, and 6 bases lay in between. The germline V gene has CDR1 LGHDT and CDR2 YNNKEL (reference sequence).

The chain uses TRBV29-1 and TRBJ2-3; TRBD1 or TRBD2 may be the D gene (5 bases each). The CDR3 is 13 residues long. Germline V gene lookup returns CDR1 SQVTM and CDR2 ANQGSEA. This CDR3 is CSGGTVLTDTQYF. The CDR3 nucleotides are TGCAGTGGTGGGACGGTGTTGACAGATACGCAGTATTTT.

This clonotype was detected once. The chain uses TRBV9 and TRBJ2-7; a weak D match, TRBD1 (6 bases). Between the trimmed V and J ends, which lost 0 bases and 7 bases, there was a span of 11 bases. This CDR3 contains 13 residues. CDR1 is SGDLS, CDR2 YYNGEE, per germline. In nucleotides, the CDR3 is TGTGCCAGCAGCGTAGATTCGACAGGAGAGCAGTACTTC. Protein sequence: CASSVDSTGEQYF.

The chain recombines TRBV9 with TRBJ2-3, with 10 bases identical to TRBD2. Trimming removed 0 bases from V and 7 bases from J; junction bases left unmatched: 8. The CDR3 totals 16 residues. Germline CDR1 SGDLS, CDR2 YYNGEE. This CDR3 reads CASSVAPAGGSNTQYF. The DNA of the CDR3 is TGTGCCAGCAGCGTAGCTCCAGCGGGGGGGAGTAATACGCAGTATTTT.

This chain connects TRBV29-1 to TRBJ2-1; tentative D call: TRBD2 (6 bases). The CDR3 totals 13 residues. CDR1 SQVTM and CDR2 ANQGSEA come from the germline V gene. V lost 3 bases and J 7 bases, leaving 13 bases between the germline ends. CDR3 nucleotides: TGCAGCGTTGACTGGACGGAGGGGAATGAGCAGTTCTTC. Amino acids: CSVDWTEGNEQFF.

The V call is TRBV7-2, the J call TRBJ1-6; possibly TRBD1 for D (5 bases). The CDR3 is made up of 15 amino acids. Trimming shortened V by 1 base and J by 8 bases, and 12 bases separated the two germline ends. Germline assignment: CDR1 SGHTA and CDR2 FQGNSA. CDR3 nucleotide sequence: TGTGCCAGCAGCTTAGGTGAGGGGTTTTATTCACCCCTCCACTTT. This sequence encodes CASSLGEGFYSPLHF.